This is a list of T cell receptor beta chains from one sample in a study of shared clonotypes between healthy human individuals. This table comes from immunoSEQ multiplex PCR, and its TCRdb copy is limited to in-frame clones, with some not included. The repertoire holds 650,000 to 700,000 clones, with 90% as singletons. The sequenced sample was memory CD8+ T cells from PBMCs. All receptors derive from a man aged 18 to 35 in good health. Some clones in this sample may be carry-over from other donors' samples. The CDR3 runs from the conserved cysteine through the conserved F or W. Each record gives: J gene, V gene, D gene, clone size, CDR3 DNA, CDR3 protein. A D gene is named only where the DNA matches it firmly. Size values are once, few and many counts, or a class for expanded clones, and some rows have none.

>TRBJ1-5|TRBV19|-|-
TGTGCCAGTAGTATAGAATCAGGGTTGAGCAATCAGCCCCAGCATTTT
CASSIESGLSNQPQHF
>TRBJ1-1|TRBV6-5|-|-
TGTGCCAGCAGTTACTCGATTTGGGACACTGAAGCTTTCTTT
CASSYSIWDTEAFF
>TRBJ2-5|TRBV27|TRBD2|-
TGTGCCAGCAGTCCGCTCCTCGTGGCGGGGACTAGAGAGACCCAGTACTTC
CASSPLLVAGTRETQYF
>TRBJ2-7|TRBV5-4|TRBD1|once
TGTGCCAGCAGCTATGACCGGGACAGGGGTATCTACGAGCAGTACTTC
CASSYDRDRGIYEQYF
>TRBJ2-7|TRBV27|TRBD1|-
TGTGCCAGCAGTTCCAACAGGGGTTACGAGCAGTACTTC
CASSSNRGYEQYF
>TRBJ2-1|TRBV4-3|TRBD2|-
TGCGCCAGCAGCCAAGACTACCCCCCCCTTAGGACTAGCGGGAGCTTCAATGAGCAGTTCTTC
CASSQDYPPLRTSGSFNEQFF
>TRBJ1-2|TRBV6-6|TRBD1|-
TGTGCCAGCAGTACCGACAGGGGCTGGTATGGCTACACCTTC
CASSTDRGWYGYTF
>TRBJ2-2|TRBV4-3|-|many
TGCGCCAGCAGCCAAGGACCGGTTCCCGCCGGGGAGCTGTTTTTT
CASSQGPVPAGELFF
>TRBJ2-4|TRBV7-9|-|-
TGTGCCACCACGTCTGCCAAAAACATTCAGTACTTC
CATTSAKNIQYF
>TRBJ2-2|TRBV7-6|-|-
TGTGCCAGCAGGCGGAACCGGGACATCACCGGGGAGCTGTTTTTT
CASRRNRDITGELFF
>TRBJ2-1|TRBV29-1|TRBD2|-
TGCAGCGGACTAGCGGTCCACAATGAGCAGTTCTTC
CSGLAVHNEQFF
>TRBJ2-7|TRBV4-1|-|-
TGCGCCAGCAGCCAAGACACGGTACGTGACGAGCAGTACTTC
CASSQDTVRDEQYF
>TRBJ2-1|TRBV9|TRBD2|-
TGTGCCAGCAGCACAACTAGCGGCTACAATGAGCAGTTCTTC
CASSTTSGYNEQFF
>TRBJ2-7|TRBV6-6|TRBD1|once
TGTGCCAGCAGTTACTCAGGACAGGGGTACGAGCAGTACTTC
CASSYSGQGYEQYF
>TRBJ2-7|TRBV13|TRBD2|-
TGTGCCAGCAGCTCAGCGGGAGCAGCCTACGAGCAGTACTTC
CASSSAGAAYEQYF
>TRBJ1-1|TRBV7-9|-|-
TGTGCCAGCAGTTCGAAAGTCGGGGTCTGGGCTGAAGCTTTCTTT
CASSSKVGVWAEAFF
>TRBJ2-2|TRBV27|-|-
TGTGCCAGCAGCCTCCTGAACACCGGGGAGCTGTTTTTT
CASSLLNTGELFF
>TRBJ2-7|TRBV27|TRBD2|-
TGTGCCAGCAGTTTTTTGCGGGAGGAGGCGCATGAGCAGTACTTC
CASSFLREEAHEQYF
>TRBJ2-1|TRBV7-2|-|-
TGTGCCAGCAGCCCGGACAGACTAGGTGAGCAGTTCTTC
CASSPDRLGEQFF
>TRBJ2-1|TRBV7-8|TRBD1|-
TGTGCCAGCAGCTTAGTCAGGGGGCATGAGCAGTTCTTC
CASSLVRGHEQFF
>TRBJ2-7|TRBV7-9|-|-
TGTGCCAGCACCGCGGTTCGGGCGGCCGTGCAGTACTTC
CASTAVRAAVQYF
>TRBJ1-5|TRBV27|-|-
TGTGCCAGCAGTTTAGGATTTGGTCAGCCCCAGCATTTT
CASSLGFGQPQHF
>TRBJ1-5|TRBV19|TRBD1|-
TGTGCCAGTAGACGTGACAGGGACAATCAGCCCCAGCATTTT
CASRRDRDNQPQHF
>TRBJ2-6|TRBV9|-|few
TGTGCCAGCGGGTCTGGGGCCAACGTCCTGACTTTC
CASGSGANVLTF
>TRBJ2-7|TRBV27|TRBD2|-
TGTGCCAGCTCTCCCTTTGGCGGGAGCTACGAGCAGTACTTC
CASSPFGGSYEQYF
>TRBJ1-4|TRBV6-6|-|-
TGTGCCAGCGGCAAGTTAGGGGGTTGGGAAAAACTGTTTTTT
CASGKLGGWEKLFF
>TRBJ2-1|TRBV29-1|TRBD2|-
TGCAGCGTTCGGGGGGGAGCGGGCCATGAGCAGTTCTTC
CSVRGGAGHEQFF
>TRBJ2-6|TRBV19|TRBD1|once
TGTGCCAGTAGCCCGAGTCGGACAGGGCCTTACTCTGGGGCCAACGTCCTGACTTTC
CASSPSRTGPYSGANVLTF
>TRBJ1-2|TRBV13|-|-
TGTGCCAGCACCTTCAACGGGGAAGGCTACACCTTC
CASTFNGEGYTF
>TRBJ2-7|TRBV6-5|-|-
TGTGCCAGCAAGGTCGGCGTCAGCCCCTACGAGCAGTACTTC
CASKVGVSPYEQYF
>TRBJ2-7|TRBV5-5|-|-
TGTGCCAGCAGTGCTACGGGGGCCGAGCAGTACTTC
CASSATGAEQYF
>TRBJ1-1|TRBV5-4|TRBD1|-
TGTGCCAGCAGCTTTCTCAGGGGGGGTCGGACTGAAGCTTTCTTT
CASSFLRGGRTEAFF
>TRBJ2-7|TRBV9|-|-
TGTGCCAGCAGCGTAGGTGGGGGACCCTACGAGCAGTACTTC
CASSVGGGPYEQYF
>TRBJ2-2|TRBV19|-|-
TGTGCCAGTAGTATATTTGGCCAGGGGAACACCGGGGAGCTGTTTTTT
CASSIFGQGNTGELFF
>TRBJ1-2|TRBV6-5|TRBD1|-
TGTGCCAGCACCCAGGGGGGGGGCTATGGCTACACCTTC
CASTQGGGYGYTF
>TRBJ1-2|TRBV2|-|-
TGTGCCAGCTATTGGGGTTCGGCAGAAACTAACTATGGCTACACCTTC
CASYWGSAETNYGYTF
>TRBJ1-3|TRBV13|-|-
TGTGCCAGCAGCACCCGGGACGGCAAATCTGGAAACACCATATATTTT
CASSTRDGKSGNTIYF
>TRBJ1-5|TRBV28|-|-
TGTGCCAGCAGTTTGTACCTTATCGATCAGCCCCAGCATTTT
CASSLYLIDQPQHF
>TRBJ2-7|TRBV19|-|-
TGTGCCAGTAGTCTCACGGGCCTCTACGAGCAGTACTTC
CASSLTGLYEQYF
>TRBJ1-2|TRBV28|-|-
TGTGCCAGCAGTTTAATTTGGAGGGAGGAGATTTATGGCTACACCTTC
CASSLIWREEIYGYTF
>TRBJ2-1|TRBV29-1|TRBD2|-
TGCAGCGAGGATGGGACTAGCGAAGGAGGTTTCTACAATGAGCAGTTCTTC
CSEDGTSEGGFYNEQFF
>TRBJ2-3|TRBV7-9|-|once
TGTGCCAGCAGCCCTGGTGGCAGCTTGGGCACAGATACGCAGTATTTT
CASSPGGSLGTDTQYF
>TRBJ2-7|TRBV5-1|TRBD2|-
TGCGCCAGCAGCTCTAGGTGGCCAGCGGGAGGGCCGCGGCAGTACTTC
CASSSRWPAGGPRQYF
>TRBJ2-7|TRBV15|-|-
TGTGCCACCAGCAGATCCGGGACATCCTACGAGCAGTACTTC
CATSRSGTSYEQYF
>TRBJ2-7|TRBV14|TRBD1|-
TGTGCCAGCAGCAAAAATACATCGCGGGAGACAGGGGGATCCGGCGAGCAGTACTTC
CASSKNTSRETGGSGEQYF
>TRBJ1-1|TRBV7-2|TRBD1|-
TGCTTGGGTTGGGGTATCGGGACAGGGAGGAACACTGAAGCTTTCTTT
CLGWGIGTGRNTEAFF
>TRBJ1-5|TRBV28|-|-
TGTGCCAGCAGCCCGACGTCTTGGGGCAATCAGCCCCAGCATTTT
CASSPTSWGNQPQHF
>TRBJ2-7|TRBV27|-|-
TGTGCCAGCAGTTTGGGGAGTTTGGGGTACGAGCAGTACTTC
CASSLGSLGYEQYF
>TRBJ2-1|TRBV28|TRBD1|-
TGTGCCAGCAGGCTCCAGGGGGCGCGGGGCAATGAGCAGTTCTTC
CASRLQGARGNEQFF
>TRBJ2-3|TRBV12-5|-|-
TGTGCTAGTGGTTTGTCCCGACGAGATACGCAGTATTTT
CASGLSRRDTQYF
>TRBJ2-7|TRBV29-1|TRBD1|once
TGCAGCGCTAGGACAGGGGCGGCCTACGAGCAGTACTTC
CSARTGAAYEQYF